This T cell receptor beta chain was recovered during a study of shared clonotypes between healthy human individuals (dated by TCRdb to 2020 to 2022). With respect to the entire study: A couple of women and three men aged 18 to 49 years were included in the cohort. Blood TCR repertoires of roughly five healthy adults were deeply sequenced to estimate repertoire size and the extent of clonotype sharing between individuals. For each donor, three plates each were used for CD4 naive and CD4 memory, two plates were used for CD8 naive, and one plate was used for CD8 memory. To increase sequencing depth and limit assay-specific biases, different laboratories used diverse techniques to prepare libraries and sequence TCR repertoires. Per donor, leukapheresis produced somewhere between about 0.85 and 9.5 billion PBMCs. Overall results and qualifications from the work: Higher generation probabilities were observed for clonotypes shared by all four sorted-subset donors than for non-shared clonotypes. Approximately 5% of naive CD4, 3% to 4% of naive CD8, about 2.1% of memory CD4, and around 0.42% of memory CD8 clonotypes were shared across four donors. Naive subsets generally had larger estimated clonotype richness than memory subsets. Rarefaction of sorted-subset datasets indicated incomplete sequencing despite the large sequencing depth. Pairwise subsampling led to the expectation that sequencing depth would affect the degree of clonotype sharing among donors. The small number of donors limited the genetic and exposure-history diversity represented. Sampling was restricted to blood, and TCR repertoires in tissue are likely to differ from TCR repertoires in blood.

TCR CDR3 regions were amplified from genomic DNA by multiplex PCR using the deep immunoSEQ assay. Extracted genomic DNA from each cell subset was spread evenly across all wells of several immunoSEQ 96-well plates, with each plate serving as a replicate. For sorted subsets, 200 to 250 ng of genomic DNA, equivalent to 25,000 to 30,000 T cell genomes, went into each replicate PCR. Purified libraries were quantified with a Qubit 3.0 fluorometer, sized on a Bioanalyzer 2100, and re-quantified with the KAPA Library Quantification kit. Each immunoSEQ 96-well plate was sequenced on its own single-read 150-cycle Illumina NextSeq 550 flow cell. The published analysis was carried out like this. Because only junctional sequences without quality scores were contained in the immunoSEQ output, filtering matching that applied to full-length reads could not be performed. Sequences were annotated with PyIR, a Python wrapper for IgBLAST v1.9, and V/J genes and CDR3 were assigned using IMGT germline references. Reads with weak V/J assignments (E-value above 1e-6), missing CDR3, stop codons, out-of-frame junctions, or ambiguous translated residues were removed. V3J clonotypes were defined as sequences sharing an identical inferred V gene, J gene, and CDR3 amino acid sequence. To compute the percentage overlap between repertoires, the number of shared unique clonotypes was divided by the size of the smaller repertoire. Three approaches were used to assess repertoire richness: RTK rarefaction, the Chao1 estimator, and Recon v2.1 estimates of unobserved clonotypes. OLGA was used to compute generation probabilities for all TCRbeta clonotypes that the gDNA method yielded from a few donors. Here the immuneACCESS table is served through TCRdb, limited to in-frame sequences with V and J called. Missing clones are a known gap in these copies; in checked studies unresolved V genes cover under half, and the rest lacks a known reason. That table furnishes V, J and clone size, whereas the DNA furnished D and trimming. For this sample there are more than 2,000,000 clones; approximately 93% appear just once. The top ten clones comprise 0.39% of the sample.

As regards this clone: No cognate antigen has been identified for it. The sample holds no much larger clone one base away, and base qualities are not on file.

V is clipped by 0 bases and J by 5 bases, and the sequence between their germline boundaries is 8 bases long. CDR1 and CDR2, looked up from the germline V gene, are SGHRS and YFSETQ. From the cysteine up to the phenylalanine, the CDR3 has a length of 13 residues. Just the 39-base CDR3 DNA is kept, in frame starting at base 1. The donors were healthy, HIV-negative adults who had no recently reported acute infections or vaccinations. Every donor was a Caucasian adult living in Nashville, Tennessee, USA. CD4+ T cells were enriched through magnetic negative selection, after which naive cells were positively selected on CD45RA and the remaining negative fraction served as the memory subset. Blood was obtained by leukapheresis, after which PBMCs were separated by Ficoll-Histopaque density gradient centrifugation and cryopreserved in liquid nitrogen vapor phase. Analytical flow cytometry was used to check the purity and quantity of each magnetically sorted T cell population. Genomic DNA was isolated from every sorted fraction and measured by UV absorbance on a Nanodrop 2000c.

What was sequenced was naive CD4+ T cells from PBMCs. Interpreted using the paper, the cell subset or site label stands for: CD45RA+ positively selected. The TCR comes from a man between 18 and 35 years old in good health. Some clones in this sample may be carry-over from other donors' samples. The chain is assembled from TRBV5-1 and TRBJ1-1, with the D gene not clear enough to name. The CDR3 has the sequence CASSLEFGTEAFF. The DNA sequence is as follows: TGCGCCAGCAGCTTGGAGTTTGGTACTGAAGCTTTCTTT.